This record looks at one T cell receptor (beta chain) sequence and its context. The record originates from a study of blood T cell repertoires in COVID-19. Germline CDR1 reads SQVTM; CDR2 reads ANQGSEA. The CDR3 runs to 16 residues. V lost 1 base, J lost 0 bases, and 16 bases lay in between. Produced via immunoSEQ multiplex PCR; TCRdb's table is partial and in-frame only. The profile covers 13,000 to 15,000 clones, with around 82% appearing a single time and more than 20% taken by the ten largest. Material for sequencing was peripheral blood. The chain employs TRBV29-1 and TRBJ2-7; D is possibly TRBD1 (6 bases). This sequence was found in a woman between 55 and 75 years old with acute or convalescent COVID-19. In DNA form, the CDR3 reads TGCAGCGTTGAAGTAATGACCGGGACACTCTCCTACGAGCAGTACTTC. Translating gives CSVEVMTGTLSYEQYF.